A single sample gave rise to the 2 T cell receptor beta chains below, sequenced in a study of T cells in Graves' hyperthyroidism and ophthalmopathy. Amplification yielded TCR beta CDR3 regions, with RNA transcripts as the source. A first-round RT-PCR of the TCR CDR3 used the HTBI primer set. Via MiXCR, TCRdb re-called the multiplex PCR reads, giving one row per CDR3 protein. Counted here are fewer than 600,000 distinct CDR3 sequences, approximately 15% occurring once; the ten biggest clones make up approximately 13%. Sequencing used blood. The receptors shown here come from a woman aged 40 to 50 with Graves' hyperthyroidism.

Only a few counts were recorded for this clonotype. The genes are TRBV5-8 and TRBJ1-1; D remains ambiguous. The CDR3 contains 16 residues. The V and J ends lost 2 bases and 3 bases respectively, with 17 bases between them. Germline V gives CDR1 SGHTS, CDR2 YDEGEE. CDR3 coding DNA: TGTGCCAGCAGCTTTGCTAATCTATTCGGGGACACTGAAGCTTTCTTT. Protein sequence: CASSFANLFGDTEAFF. Using reference TRBV5-8 and TRBJ1-1 for the parts outside the CDR3, the full variable domain is EAGVTQSPTHLIKTRGQQATLRCSPISGHTSVYWYQQALGLGLQFLLWYDEGEERNRGNFPPRFSGRQFPNYSSELNVNALELEDSALYLCASSFANLFGDTEAFFGQGTRLTVV.

The V and J genes are TRBV6-1 and TRBJ1-2; 7 bases line up with TRBD1. The CDR3 totals 12 residues. Trimming at V came to 6 bases and at J to 8 bases, leaving 6 bases not matched to a gene. Germline V gene data show CDR1 as MNHNS and CDR2 as SASEGT. CDR3 DNA sequence: TGTGCCAGCAGGGCAGGGGGTGAGGGCTACACCTTC. Its translation is CASRAGGEGYTF.